The text below deals with one T cell receptor beta chain. Clones were sequenced by immunoSEQ multiplex PCR, and TCRdb holds only the in-frame ones, with some missing. The sample gives 150,000 or so clones, more than 65% of which show up once; 12% to 15% is in the top ten. Losses at the gene ends were 6 bases for V and 0 bases for J; bases not matched to a gene: 9. CDR1 is SGHRS, CDR2 YFSETQ, per germline. The CDR3 is 16 residues long. The data originate from a study of blood T cell repertoires in COVID-19. Study-wide background: T cells, B-cell-depleted T cells, or PBMCs supplied cDNA or gDNA.

The sequenced material came from PBMCs or T cells enriched from blood (not recorded which). The clonotype comes from a man aged 50 or older who had recovered from COVID-19. The J gene is TRBJ2-1, the V gene TRBV5-1, with TRBD2 matching 7 bases. The CDR3 nucleotides are TGCGCCAGCACCCAAACTAGCGCGAGCTCCTACAATGAGCAGTTCTTC. Translated: CASTQTSASSYNEQFF.